This is a list of T cell receptor beta chains from one sample in a study of response to subunit inactivated influenza vaccine. One entry per CDR3 protein results from TCRdb running MiXCR on the RT-PCR reads. Among over 400,000 distinct CDR3 sequences listed, roughly 13% were seen once. This specimen consisted of PBMCs from blood, obtained about 6 weeks after vaccination. The receptors derive from a man in his fifties who received an inactivated influenza vaccine. Both conserved end residues are part of each CDR3. Each record gives: CDR3 DNA, CDR3 protein, J gene, CDR3 length, V gene, clone size, D gene. A D gene is named only where the DNA matches it firmly. Not every row has a clone size; where given, it reads once, few, many or a size class.

cdr3_nt: TGCAGTGCTAGAAGCCAAGAGACCCAGTACTTC
cdr3_aa: CSARSQETQYF
j_call: TRBJ2-5
cdr3_length: 11
v_call: TRBV20-1
clone_size: few
d_call: .

cdr3_nt: TGTGCCACCAGCAGGGGAGGAGGGCCACAGGAGACCCAGTACTTC
cdr3_aa: CATSRGGGPQETQYF
j_call: TRBJ2-5
cdr3_length: 15
v_call: TRBV15
clone_size: few
d_call: .

cdr3_nt: TGTGCCAGCAGTCCCAGCCAAGTTCGCTATGGCTACACCTTC
cdr3_aa: CASSPSQVRYGYTF
j_call: TRBJ1-2
cdr3_length: 14
v_call: TRBV27
clone_size: few
d_call: .

cdr3_nt: TGCGCCAGCAGCCAAGAACCGTGGCAGATCGACTACGAGCAGTACTTC
cdr3_aa: CASSQEPWQIDYEQYF
j_call: TRBJ2-7
cdr3_length: 16
v_call: TRBV4-3
clone_size: few
d_call: .

cdr3_nt: TGTGCCAGCAGTATAAAGACTAACTATGGCTACACCTTC
cdr3_aa: CASSIKTNYGYTF
j_call: TRBJ1-2
cdr3_length: 13
v_call: TRBV5-6
clone_size: .
d_call: .

cdr3_nt: TGTGCCAGCAGTAGGACAGGGGGCGCTTCACCCCTCCACTTT
cdr3_aa: CASSRTGGASPLHF
j_call: TRBJ1-6
cdr3_length: 14
v_call: TRBV12-3/TRBV12-4
clone_size: .
d_call: TRBD1

cdr3_nt: TGTGCCAGCAGCGTTACAACAGACCCTTCCAGGGGCACCGGGGAGCTGTTTTTT
cdr3_aa: CASSVTTDPSRGTGELFF
j_call: TRBJ2-2
cdr3_length: 18
v_call: TRBV9
clone_size: .
d_call: .

cdr3_nt: TGCGCCAGCAGCCCCCTAACGGCCGGGGAGCTGTTTTTT
cdr3_aa: CASSPLTAGELFF
j_call: TRBJ2-2
cdr3_length: 13
v_call: TRBV4-3
clone_size: few
d_call: .

cdr3_nt: TGCAGTGCTAGCTACAGCCAGGGGTCGGACGAGCAGTACTTC
cdr3_aa: CSASYSQGSDEQYF
j_call: TRBJ2-7
cdr3_length: 14
v_call: TRBV20-1
clone_size: few
d_call: .

cdr3_nt: TGTGCCAGCAGCGTAGGGTCTAGCGTGGCCTACAATGAGCAGTTCTTC
cdr3_aa: CASSVGSSVAYNEQFF
j_call: TRBJ2-1
cdr3_length: 16
v_call: TRBV9
clone_size: .
d_call: .

cdr3_nt: TGCGCCAGCACCAGCGGGGGGCGGGATAGTGAGCAGTTCTTC
cdr3_aa: CASTSGGRDSEQFF
j_call: TRBJ2-1
cdr3_length: 14
v_call: TRBV5-1
clone_size: few
d_call: TRBD2

cdr3_nt: TGCGCCAGCAGCCAAGAGAGATTGGTAGCGGGGTACAATGAGCAGTTCTTC
cdr3_aa: CASSQERLVAGYNEQFF
j_call: TRBJ2-1
cdr3_length: 17
v_call: TRBV4-1
clone_size: .
d_call: TRBD2

cdr3_nt: TGTGCCAGCAGTCCCCGAAGTTTTAGCGGGAGGGCCAACGAGCAGTACTTC
cdr3_aa: CASSPRSFSGRANEQYF
j_call: TRBJ2-7
cdr3_length: 17
v_call: TRBV28
clone_size: many
d_call: TRBD2

cdr3_nt: TGTGCCAGCAGCCTCGACGGACAGCGGGGAGTTACAGATACGCAGTATTTT
cdr3_aa: CASSLDGQRGVTDTQYF
j_call: TRBJ2-3
cdr3_length: 17
v_call: TRBV3-1
clone_size: .
d_call: .